The clone carrying this TCR beta chain came up once. Its antigen is undetermined. Repertoires were generated with immunoSEQ multiplex PCR, while TCRdb's copy carries only in-frame clones and drops some. The sample lists over 60,000 clones, 70% to 85% occurring once. The data belong to a study of OX40 agonist ivuxolimab in advanced cancers. The study, taken as a whole, reports: Clonal expansion was among the lowest in partial responders at 0.1-3.0 mg/kg, especially CD8+.

This receptor was identified in an adult with an advanced solid tumor such as melanoma, head and neck, liver or kidney cancer. Here the sequenced sample was CD4+ or CD8+ T cells sorted from blood, taken in a trial of the OX40 agonist ivuxolimab.

CDR3 in DNA: TGTGCCAGCAGCCCAGGGGCAGGGCGCTCCTACGAGCAGTACTTC. Its translation is CASSPGAGRSYEQYF. V and J are TRBV7-2 and TRBJ2-7; weak D call: TRBD1 (6 bases). V was trimmed by 5 bases and J by 0 bases, leaving 14 bases between them. Germline assignment: CDR1 SGHTA and CDR2 FQGNSA. This CDR3 comprises 15 residues.